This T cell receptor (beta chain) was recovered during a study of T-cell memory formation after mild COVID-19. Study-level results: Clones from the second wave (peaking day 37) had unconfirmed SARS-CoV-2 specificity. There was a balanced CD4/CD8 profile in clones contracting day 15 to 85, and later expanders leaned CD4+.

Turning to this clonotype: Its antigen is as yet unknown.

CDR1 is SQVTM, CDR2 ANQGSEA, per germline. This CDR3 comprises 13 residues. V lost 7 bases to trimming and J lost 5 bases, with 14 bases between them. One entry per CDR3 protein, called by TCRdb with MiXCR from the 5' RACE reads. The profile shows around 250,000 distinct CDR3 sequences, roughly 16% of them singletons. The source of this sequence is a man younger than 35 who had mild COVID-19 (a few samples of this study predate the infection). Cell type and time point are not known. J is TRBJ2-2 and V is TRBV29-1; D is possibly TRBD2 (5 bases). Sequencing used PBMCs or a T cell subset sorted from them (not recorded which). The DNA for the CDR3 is TGCAGCGCCGAGGGAGCGCTTACCGGGGAGCTGTTTTTT. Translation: CSAEGALTGELFF.